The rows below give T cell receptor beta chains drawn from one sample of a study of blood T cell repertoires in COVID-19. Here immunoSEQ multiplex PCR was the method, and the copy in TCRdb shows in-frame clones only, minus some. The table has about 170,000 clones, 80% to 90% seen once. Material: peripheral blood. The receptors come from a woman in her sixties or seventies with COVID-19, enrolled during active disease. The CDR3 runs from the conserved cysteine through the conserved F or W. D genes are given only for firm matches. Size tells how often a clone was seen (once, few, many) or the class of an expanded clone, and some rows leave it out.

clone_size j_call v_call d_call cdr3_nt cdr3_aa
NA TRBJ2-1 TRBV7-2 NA TGTGCCAGCAGCCCCATCGGGATGCATGAGGGCAATGAGCAGTTCTTC CASSPIGMHEGNEQFF
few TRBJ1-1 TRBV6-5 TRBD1 TGTGCCAGCAGCCGAGGGGACAGTCGTGGCACTGAAGCTTTCTTT CASSRGDSRGTEAFF
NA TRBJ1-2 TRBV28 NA TGTGCCATCAAGTCAGGGCGCTACTATGGCTACACCTTC CAIKSGRYYGYTF
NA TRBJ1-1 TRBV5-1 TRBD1 TGCGCCAGCAGCTTCGGGACAGGTTACACTGAAGCTTTCTTT CASSFGTGYTEAFF
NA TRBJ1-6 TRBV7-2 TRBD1 TGTGCCAGCAGCTTAGGCGAATCGACAGGGAATTCACCCCTCCACTTT CASSLGESTGNSPLHF
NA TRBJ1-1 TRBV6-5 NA TGTGCCAGCCGGGGGGCAGGGCTGAACACTGAAGCTTTCTTT CASRGAGLNTEAFF
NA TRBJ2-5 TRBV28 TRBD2 TGTGCCAGCAGGACTAGCGGGGGGGAGAGAGAGACCCAGTACTTC CASRTSGGERETQYF
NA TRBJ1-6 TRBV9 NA TGTGCCAGCAGCGTAGGAGTAGATTCACCCCTCCACTTT CASSVGVDSPLHF
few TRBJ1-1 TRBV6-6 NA TGTGCCAGCAGTTACGGGGGCTCGGCTTTCTTT CASSYGGSAFF
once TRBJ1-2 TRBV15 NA TGTGCCACCAGCAGGGCTTCGGACAAGAACTATGGCTACACCTTC CATSRASDKNYGYTF